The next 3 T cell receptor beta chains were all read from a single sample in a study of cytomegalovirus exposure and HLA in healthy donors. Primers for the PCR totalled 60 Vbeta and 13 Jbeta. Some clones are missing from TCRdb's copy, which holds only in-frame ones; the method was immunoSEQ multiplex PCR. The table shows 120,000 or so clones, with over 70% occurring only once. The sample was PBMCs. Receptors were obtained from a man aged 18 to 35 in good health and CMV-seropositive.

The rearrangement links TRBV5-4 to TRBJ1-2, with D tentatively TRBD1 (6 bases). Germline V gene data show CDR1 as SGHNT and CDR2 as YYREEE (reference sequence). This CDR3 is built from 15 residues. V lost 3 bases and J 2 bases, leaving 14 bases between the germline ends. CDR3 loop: CASSYPRGDNYGYTF. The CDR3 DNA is TGTGCCAGCAGCTACCCCAGGGGAGACAACTATGGCTACACCTTC. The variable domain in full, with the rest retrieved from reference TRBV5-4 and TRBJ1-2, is ETGVTQSPTHLIKTRGQQVTLRCSSQSGHNTVSWYQQALGQGPQFIFQYYREEENGRGNFPPRFSGLQFPNYSSELNVNALELDDSALYLCASSYPRGDNYGYTFGSGTRLTVV.

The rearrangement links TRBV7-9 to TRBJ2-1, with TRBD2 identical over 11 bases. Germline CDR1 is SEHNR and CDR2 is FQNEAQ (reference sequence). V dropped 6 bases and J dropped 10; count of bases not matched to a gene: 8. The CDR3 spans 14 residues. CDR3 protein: CASRVAGGLWEQFF. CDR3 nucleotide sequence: TGTGCCAGCAGGGTAGCGGGGGGGCTATGGGAGCAGTTCTTC.

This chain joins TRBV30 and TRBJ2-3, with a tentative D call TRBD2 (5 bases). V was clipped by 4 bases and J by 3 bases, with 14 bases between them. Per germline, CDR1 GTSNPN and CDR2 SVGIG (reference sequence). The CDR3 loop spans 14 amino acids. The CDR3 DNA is TGTGCCTGGATCCATCCGGACTTGACAGATACGCAGTATTTT. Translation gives CAWIHPDLTDTQYF.